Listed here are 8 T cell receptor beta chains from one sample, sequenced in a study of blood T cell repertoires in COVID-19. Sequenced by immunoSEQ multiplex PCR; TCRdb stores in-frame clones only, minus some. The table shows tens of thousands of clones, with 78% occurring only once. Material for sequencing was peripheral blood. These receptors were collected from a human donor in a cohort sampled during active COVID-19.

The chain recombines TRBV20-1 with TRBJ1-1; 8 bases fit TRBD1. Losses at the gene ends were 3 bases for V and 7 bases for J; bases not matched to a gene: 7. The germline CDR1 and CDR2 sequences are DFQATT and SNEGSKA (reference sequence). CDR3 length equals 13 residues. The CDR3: CSASAQGAFEAFF. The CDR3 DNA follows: TGCAGTGCTAGTGCTCAGGGGGCATTTGAAGCTTTCTTT.

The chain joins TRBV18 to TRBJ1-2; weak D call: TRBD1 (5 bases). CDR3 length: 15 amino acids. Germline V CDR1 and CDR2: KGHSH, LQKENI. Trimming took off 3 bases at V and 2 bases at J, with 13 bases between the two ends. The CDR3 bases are TGTGCCAGCTCACCTCTTGACAGTCTCAACTATGGCTACACCTTC. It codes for CASSPLDSLNYGYTF.

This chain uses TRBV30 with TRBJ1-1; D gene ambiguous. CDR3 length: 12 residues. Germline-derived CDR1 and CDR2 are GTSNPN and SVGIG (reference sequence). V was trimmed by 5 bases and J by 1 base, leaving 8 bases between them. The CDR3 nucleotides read TGTGCCTGGGGCCAAAAGAACACTGAAGCTTTCTTT. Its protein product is CAWGQKNTEAFF.

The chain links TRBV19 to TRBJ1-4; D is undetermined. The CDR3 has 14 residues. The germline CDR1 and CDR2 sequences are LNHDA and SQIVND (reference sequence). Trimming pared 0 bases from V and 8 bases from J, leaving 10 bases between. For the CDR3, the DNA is TGTGCCAGTAGTATAGAACCGGGGAGGGAAAAACTGTTTTTT. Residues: CASSIEPGREKLFF.

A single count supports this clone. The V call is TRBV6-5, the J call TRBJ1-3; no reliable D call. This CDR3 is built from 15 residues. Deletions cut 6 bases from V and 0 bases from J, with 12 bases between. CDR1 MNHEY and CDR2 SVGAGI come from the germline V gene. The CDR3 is CASSYRQVSGNTIYF. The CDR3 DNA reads TGTGCCAGCAGCTACCGACAAGTCTCTGGAAACACCATATATTTT.

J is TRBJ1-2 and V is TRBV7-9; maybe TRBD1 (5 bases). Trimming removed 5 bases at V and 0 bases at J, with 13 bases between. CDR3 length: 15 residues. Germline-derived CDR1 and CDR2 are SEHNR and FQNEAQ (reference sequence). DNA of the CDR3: TGTGCCAGCAGCCGTGGACAACTTCCTAACTATGGCTACACCTTC. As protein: CASSRGQLPNYGYTF.

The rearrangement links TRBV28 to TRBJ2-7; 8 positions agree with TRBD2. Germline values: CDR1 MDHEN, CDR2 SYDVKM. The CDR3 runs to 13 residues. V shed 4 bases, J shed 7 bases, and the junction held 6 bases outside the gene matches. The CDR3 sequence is CASSWTSPEEQYF. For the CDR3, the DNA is TGTGCCAGCAGTTGGACTAGCCCCGAGGAGCAGTACTTC.

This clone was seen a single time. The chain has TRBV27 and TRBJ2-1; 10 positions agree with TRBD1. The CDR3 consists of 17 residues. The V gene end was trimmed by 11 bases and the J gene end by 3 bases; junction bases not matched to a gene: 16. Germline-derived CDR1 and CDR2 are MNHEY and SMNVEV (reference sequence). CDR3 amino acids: CARGRTGGPLNYNEQFF. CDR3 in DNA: TGTGCCCGTGGTAGGACAGGGGGACCCCTGAACTACAATGAGCAGTTCTTC.